The 6 T cell receptor beta chains given below trace back to one sample, sequenced in a study of T cell repertoires in cytomegalovirus infection. Using its own MiXCR run on the reads, TCRdb lists one record per CDR3 protein. The sample shows hundreds of thousands of distinct CDR3 sequences, about a sixth of them seen only once. Sequences were obtained from PBMCs. The source is a human donor in good health (CMV status not recorded). Some clones in this sample may be carry-over from other donors' samples.

This clonotype came up many times. This chain links TRBV12-3 or TRBV12-4 with TRBJ2-7, with TRBD2 matching over 8 bases. The junction had 7 bases not matched to a gene; V was cut back by 5 bases and J by 4 bases. This CDR3 comprises 14 residues. CDR3 region: CASSPSGSLYEQYF. In nucleotides, the CDR3 is TGTGCCAGCAGTCCCAGCGGGAGTTTATACGAGCAGTACTTC.

V usage is TRBV5-5 and J usage is TRBJ1-2; perhaps TRBD1 as D (5 bases). The CDR3 is made up of 15 amino acids. Germline values: CDR1 SGHKS, CDR2 YYEKEE (reference sequence). Trimming removed 4 bases at V and 10 bases at J, with 23 bases between. Here the CDR3 reads CASSLLPSGAYPYTF. In DNA, the CDR3 is TGTGCCAGCAGCCTTCTACCCTCTGGGGCCTATCCCTACACCTTC. Full variable domain (rest looked up from reference TRBV5-5 and TRBJ1-2): DAGVTQSPTHLIKTRGQQVTLRCSPISGHKSVSWYQQVLGQGPQFIFQYYEKEERGRGNFPDRFSARQFPNYSSELNVNALLLGDSALYLCASSLLPSGAYPYTFGSGTRLTVV.

This sequence joins TRBV11-2 and TRBJ2-3; D tentatively fits TRBD1 or TRBD2 (5 bases each). V was clipped by 4 bases and J by 2 bases, with 13 bases between them. Germline V gene sequence: CDR1 SGHAT, CDR2 FQNNGV. The CDR3 runs 15 residues. The CDR3 region has the DNA TGTGCCAGCAGCTGGGGACCTACAGCCACAGATACGCAGTATTTT. Translated, it gives CASSWGPTATDTQYF.

The V call is TRBV20-1, the J call TRBJ1-4; tentatively, D is TRBD1 (5 bases). V lost 5 bases and J 4 bases, leaving 17 bases between the germline ends. This CDR3 spans 15 amino acids. From germline, CDR1 is DFQATT and CDR2 SNEGSKA (reference sequence). CDR3 bases: TGCAGTGCTGTGGGGGTATGGGATCTTAATGAAAAACTGTTTTTT. As protein: CSAVGVWDLNEKLFF.

The chain joins TRBV7-9 to TRBJ2-2; no reliable D call. Germline loops: CDR1 SEHNR, CDR2 FQNEAQ (reference sequence). This CDR3 is built from 16 residues. Deletions cut 5 bases from V and 3 bases from J, with 16 bases between. CDR3 nucleotides: TGTGCCAGCAGCCCTAGGTTGAAGGATTACACCGGGGAGCTGTTTTTT. Translating gives CASSPRLKDYTGELFF.

The rearrangement links TRBV28 to TRBJ1-2; tentatively, D is TRBD1 (6 bases). The CDR3 sequence is 14 residues long. V was cut by 6 bases and J by 4 bases, with 15 bases left in between. Per germline, CDR1 MDHEN and CDR2 SYDVKM. CDR3 nucleotides: TGTGCCAGCAGCATTAGGGGGGCGGGCTATGGCTACACCTTC. This encodes CASSIRGAGYGYTF.